This record covers a single TCR beta chain. Antigen specificity is unknown. This entry comes from a study of cytomegalovirus exposure and HLA in healthy donors. The wider study: There were 70 million to 95 million unique TCRs (from HLA-typed donors) in an early data release. Study-wide results and limits: Later work found that TCR association rates differed between HLA loci; DRB1 had the most and HLA-C the fewest.

PCR involved 60 Vbeta and 13 Jbeta primers. Method: immunoSEQ multiplex PCR; TCRdb's copy keeps in-frame clones and lacks some. The sample includes about 150,000 clones. This CDR3 has 14 amino acids. V lost 5 bases, J lost 6 bases, and 3 bases stayed unmatched. Germline loops: CDR1 MRHNA, CDR2 SNTAGT. The origin of this receptor is a woman aged 50 to 65 in good health and CMV-seronegative. The sequenced material came from PBMCs. This chain connects TRBV6-4 to TRBJ2-1, with 11 bases identical to TRBD2. In nucleotides, the CDR3 is TGTGCCAGCAGTCCGGGACTAGCGGTCAATGAGCAGTTCTTC. Protein: CASSPGLAVNEQFF.